The source of this T cell receptor beta chain is a study of control samples from healthy donors and cancer patients. Germline CDR1 and CDR2: SGHAT and FQNNGV. Trimming shortened V by 3 bases and J by 0 bases, and 7 bases separated the two germline ends. This CDR3 comprises 14 residues. Sequenced by immunoSEQ multiplex PCR; TCRdb stores in-frame clones only, minus some. The table records about 150,000 clones, around 94% of them present only once. The V call is TRBV11-2, the J call TRBJ2-3; no definite D call. Sequencing was performed on blood. The source is a woman younger than 35 in good health. The chain's CDR3 is CASSFGQSTDTQYF. The CDR3 DNA is TGTGCCAGCAGCTTTGGGCAAAGCACAGATACGCAGTATTTT.